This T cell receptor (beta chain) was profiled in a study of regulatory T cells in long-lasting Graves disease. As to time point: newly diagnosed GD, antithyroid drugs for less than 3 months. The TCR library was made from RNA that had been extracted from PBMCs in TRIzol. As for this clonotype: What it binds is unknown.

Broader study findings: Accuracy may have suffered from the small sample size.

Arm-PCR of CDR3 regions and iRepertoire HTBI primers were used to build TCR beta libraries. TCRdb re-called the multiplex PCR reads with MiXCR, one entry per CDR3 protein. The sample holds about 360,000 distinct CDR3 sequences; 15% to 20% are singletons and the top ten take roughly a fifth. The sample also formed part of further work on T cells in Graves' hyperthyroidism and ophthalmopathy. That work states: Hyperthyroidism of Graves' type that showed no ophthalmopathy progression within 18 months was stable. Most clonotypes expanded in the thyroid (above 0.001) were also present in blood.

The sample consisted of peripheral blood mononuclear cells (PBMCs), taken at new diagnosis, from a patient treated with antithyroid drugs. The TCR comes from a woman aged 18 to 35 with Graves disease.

The CDR3 loop is CASSPPGQNTEAFF. CDR3 in DNA: TGTGCCAGCAGTCCGCCGGGACAGAACACTGAAGCTTTCTTT. The chain joins TRBV28 to TRBJ1-1, with a possible D match to TRBD1 (6 bases). Trimming removed 5 bases from V and 1 base from J, with 11 bases in between. Per germline, CDR1 MDHEN and CDR2 SYDVKM. This CDR3 contains 14 residues.